The T cell receptor beta chain under discussion was sequenced for a study of T cell repertoires in cytomegalovirus infection. The wider study: CMV infection and matching HLA type were both indicated by public TCR beta signatures. Whole-study findings and limits: It was HLA-C-restricted CMV-specific TCR beta clonotypes that dominated the response ex vivo. Cumulative frequency (of public TCR beta family members) identified carriers of CMV plus the relevant HLA.

The table lists this clonotype with many counts. The antigen is undetermined. MiXCR, run by TCRdb on the reads, gives a single entry per CDR3 protein. The repertoire holds under 100,000 distinct CDR3 sequences, with less than 4.5% as singletons. This clonotype was sampled from a human donor in good health (CMV status not recorded). Some clones in this sample may be carry-over from other donors' samples. The sequencing input was PBMCs.

DNA for the CDR3: TGCGCCAGCAGCCAAGATGTATGGGGGGGCACAGATACGCAGTATTTT. Its translation is CASSQDVWGGTDTQYF. The V call is TRBV4-3, the J call TRBJ2-3; TRBD2 might be the D (6 bases). In germline, CDR1 is LGHNA, CDR2 YSLEER. Trimming cost V 0 bases and J 1 base, with 11 bases left between them. This CDR3 contains 16 residues.